The text below deals with one T cell receptor (beta chain). The sample belongs to a study of blood T cell repertoires in COVID-19. Study-wide context: From T cells, B-cell-depleted T cells, or PBMCs came the material, which was cDNA or gDNA.

CDR3 length equals 16 residues. The germline CDR1 and CDR2 sequences are LGHDT and YNNKEL (reference sequence). V lost 0 bases, J lost 6 bases, and 6 bases stayed unmatched. Seattle patients were enrolled during active infection and followed longitudinally. The repertoire was sequenced with immunoSEQ multiplex PCR; TCRdb's copy has only in-frame clones and lacks some. This table has roughly 200,000 clones, over 65% appearing once. This clonotype was obtained from a person between 70 and 80 years old with COVID-19, enrolled during active disease. The sample was peripheral blood. The chain is built from TRBV3-1 (or the pseudogene TRBV3-2) and TRBJ2-7, with 12 nucleotides matching TRBD1. For the CDR3, the DNA is TGTGCCAGCAGCCAAGATGGGGGACAGGGGGCGTGCGAGCAGTACTTC. Protein: CASSQDGGQGACEQYF.